Listed below are T cell receptor beta chains from one sample, sequenced in a study of T cell responses to AZD1222 COVID-19 vaccine. Method: immunoSEQ multiplex PCR; TCRdb's copy keeps in-frame clones and lacks some. The sample comprises 120,000 or so clones, less than 90% of which are singletons, and 25% to 35% rests with the top ten. The material was peripheral blood, obtained on day 0 of AZD1222 vaccination. Receptors were obtained from an adult in good health. CDR3s include the opening cysteine and the closing phenylalanine or tryptophan. The order of the fields is V gene, J gene, CDR3 protein.

v_call: TRBV7-8
j_call: TRBJ1-2
cdr3_aa: CASSLEGGNYYGYTF

v_call: TRBV11-3
j_call: TRBJ2-1
cdr3_aa: CASSLGLAGYNEQFF

v_call: TRBV4-3
j_call: TRBJ2-2
cdr3_aa: CASSQDGGGLGELFF

v_call: TRBV5-6
j_call: TRBJ2-7
cdr3_aa: CASSLAGRTTYEQYF

v_call: TRBV14
j_call: TRBJ2-1
cdr3_aa: CASSQSGGGSYNEQFF

v_call: TRBV18
j_call: TRBJ1-1
cdr3_aa: CASSRDRATEAFF

v_call: TRBV11-3
j_call: TRBJ2-1
cdr3_aa: CASSSPGAGNSNEQFF

v_call: TRBV5-1
j_call: TRBJ2-5
cdr3_aa: CASSLGSGSGETQYF

v_call: TRBV5-1
j_call: TRBJ1-2
cdr3_aa: CASRPEALYGYTF

v_call: TRBV6-1
j_call: TRBJ2-3
cdr3_aa: CASSERFTDTQYF

v_call: TRBV12-5
j_call: TRBJ1-1
cdr3_aa: CASGFARRNTEAFF

v_call: TRBV9
j_call: TRBJ1-3
cdr3_aa: CASSETGDGNTIYF

v_call: TRBV7-9
j_call: TRBJ2-5
cdr3_aa: CASSLRLRGGSGETQYF

v_call: TRBV3-1/TRBV3-2
j_call: TRBJ2-5
cdr3_aa: CASSQDHASETQYF

v_call: TRBV5-1
j_call: TRBJ2-1
cdr3_aa: CASSGGTAYNEQFF

v_call: TRBV18
j_call: TRBJ1-1
cdr3_aa: CASSPTGNTEAFF

v_call: TRBV4-3
j_call: TRBJ2-5
cdr3_aa: CASSQASTRGETQYF

v_call: TRBV4-1
j_call: TRBJ2-1
cdr3_aa: CASSQDLRDSQFF

v_call: TRBV5-1
j_call: TRBJ2-2
cdr3_aa: CASSLGQSNTGELFF

v_call: TRBV5-6
j_call: TRBJ1-2
cdr3_aa: CASHGGGFNYGYTF

v_call: TRBV5-1
j_call: TRBJ1-3
cdr3_aa: CASSLTGGQGNTIYF

v_call: TRBV19
j_call: TRBJ1-1
cdr3_aa: CASSLRQGTEAFF

v_call: TRBV18
j_call: TRBJ1-1
cdr3_aa: CASSLTGTEAFF

v_call: TRBV15
j_call: TRBJ1-5
cdr3_aa: CATSRDQEWYSNQPQHF

v_call: TRBV21-1
j_call: TRBJ2-5
cdr3_aa: CASQARGASGETQYF

v_call: TRBV30
j_call: TRBJ2-7
cdr3_aa: CAWNMGLSYEQYF

v_call: TRBV9
j_call: TRBJ2-2
cdr3_aa: CASSVEPTTGELFF

v_call: TRBV19
j_call: TRBJ1-5
cdr3_aa: CASSQSGYSNQPQHF

v_call: TRBV29-1
j_call: TRBJ2-2
cdr3_aa: CSPRATGELFF

v_call: TRBV29-1
j_call: TRBJ2-5
cdr3_aa: CSVVPGGPETQYF

v_call: TRBV18
j_call: TRBJ2-6
cdr3_aa: CASSPQVVGANVLTF

v_call: TRBV27
j_call: TRBJ1-1
cdr3_aa: CASSSLPRLNTEAFF